The 29 T cell receptor beta chains listed next were all sequenced from one sample in a study of neurological immune-mediated disorders. TCRdb passed the 5' RACE reads through MiXCR, listing each CDR3 protein once. The sample has about 33,000 distinct CDR3 sequences; more than 1.3% are singletons. Sequencing was performed on PBMCs. These receptors came from a woman aged 25 to 39 with multiple sclerosis.

This clonotype came up many times. This chain links TRBV7-2 with TRBJ2-3; TRBD2 is a possible D gene (7 bases). Germline V CDR1 and CDR2: SGHTA, FQGNSA. V was trimmed by 1 base and J by 6 bases, leaving 14 bases between them. The CDR3 extends over 15 amino acids. For the CDR3, the DNA is TGTGCCAGCAGCTTAGAGGGGGGGGCAGGGGATACGCAGTATTTT. Translating gives CASSLEGGAGDTQYF.

The chain couples TRBV7-8 to TRBJ2-1; no firm D call. This CDR3 spans 17 amino acids. Germline lookup yields CDR1 SGHVS and CDR2 FQNEAQ. The ends were cut back, 1 base at V and 0 bases at J, with 13 bases in the middle. CDR3 DNA sequence: TGTGCCAGCAGCTTAGGGTCGGGCTCGAGCTCCTACAATGAGCAGTTCTTC. Protein product: CASSLGSGSSSYNEQFF.

This clonotype was recorded many times. V usage is TRBV4-3 and J usage is TRBJ1-2, with unresolved D. Germline lookup yields CDR1 LGHNA and CDR2 YSLEER. Trimming took off 0 bases at V and 2 bases at J, with 10 bases between the two ends. The CDR3 covers 15 residues. The CDR3 is CASSQDVGGNYGYTF. The DNA for the CDR3 is TGCGCCAGCAGCCAAGATGTAGGTGGGAACTATGGCTACACCTTC.

This clonotype has at least ten counts. V and J are TRBV7-2 and TRBJ2-3; D unresolved. CDR3 size: 12 residues. The germline V gene has CDR1 SGHTA and CDR2 FQGNSA. Trimming took 6 bases from V and 5 from J, leaving 9 bases between them. This CDR3 reads CASSPYGDTQYF. The CDR3 bases are TGTGCCAGCAGTCCCTACGGAGATACGCAGTATTTT.

This clonotype was observed at least ten times. The genes are TRBV10-3 and TRBJ1-2, with D perhaps TRBD1 (5 bases). CDR1 ENHRY and CDR2 SYGVKD come from the germline V gene. Trimming stripped 4 bases from V and 7 bases from J, with 10 bases between. The CDR3 extends over 12 amino acids. CDR3 sequence (DNA): TGTGCCATCAGTGGCGGGACTATTGGCTACACCTTC. It specifies CAISGGTIGYTF.

This clonotype was counted ten times or more. This chain connects TRBV20-1 to TRBJ2-1; D is possibly TRBD2 (6 bases). CDR3 length: 15 amino acids. V lost 3 bases, J lost 4 bases, and 16 bases lay in between. Germline loops: CDR1 DFQATT, CDR2 SNEGSKA (reference sequence). In DNA, the CDR3 is TGCAGTGCTAGTCCTCTAGCGCTCTCTTACAATGAGCAGTTCTTC. This gives the protein CSASPLALSYNEQFF.

In this sample, this clonotype turned up many times. The chain uses TRBV7-8 and TRBJ2-3, with D maybe TRBD2 (7 bases). CDR1 and CDR2 (germline): SGHVS, FQNEAQ. V gave up 5 bases and J gave up 6 bases, with 18 bases separating them. The CDR3 has 15 amino acids. The CDR3 loop reads CASSLRRGGRDTQYF. The CDR3 DNA follows: TGTGCCAGCAGCCTCCGGCGCGGGGGCAGGGATACGCAGTATTTT.

In this sample, this clonotype turned up many times. The rearrangement joins TRBV19 to TRBJ1-4; TRBD1 might be the D (5 bases). CDR1 and CDR2 from the germline V gene are LNHDA and SQIVND (reference sequence). The CDR3 covers 15 residues. The V and J ends lost 5 bases and 4 bases respectively, with 14 bases between them. The CDR3: CASSPAGPGNEKLFF. CDR3 bases: TGTGCCAGTAGTCCCGCAGGGCCGGGTAATGAAAAACTGTTTTTT.

At least ten counts were recorded for this clonotype. CDR3 bases: TGCGCCAGCAGCCAAGATAGGGCGGACACAGATACGCAGTATTTT. Translated, it gives CASSQDRADTDTQYF. V and J are TRBV4-1 and TRBJ2-3; D ambiguous. Trimming left V 0 bases short and J 2 bases short, with 9 bases between. The V gene's germline CDR1 is MGHRA and CDR2 YSYEKL. The CDR3 is 15 residues long.

This clonotype has a count of ten or more. This chain joins TRBV6-5 and TRBJ2-3; 8 bases are shared with TRBD2. V lost 3 bases and J lost 4; bases outside the gene matches: 6. Germline CDR1 MNHEY, CDR2 SVGAGI. This CDR3 contains 15 residues. CDR3 loop: CASSYRAGDPDTQYF. CDR3 nucleotides: TGTGCCAGCAGTTATAGAGCGGGGGACCCAGATACGCAGTATTTT.

In its sample, this clonotype was seen many times. The chain combines TRBV20-1 with TRBJ2-7, with 12 bases lining up with TRBD2. The junction had 10 bases not matched to a gene; V was cut back by 0 bases and J by 4 bases. CDR1 is DFQATT and CDR2 is SNEGSKA in the germline V gene (reference sequence). The CDR3 is made up of 17 amino acids. The CDR3 nucleotides read TGCAGTGCTAGAGATCTCTTTGGACTAGCGGGGCCATACGAGCAGTACTTC. This encodes CSARDLFGLAGPYEQYF.

In this sample, this clonotype turned up many times. The chain employs TRBV20-1 and TRBJ1-4, with D uncertain. Germline CDR1 reads DFQATT; CDR2 reads SNEGSKA (reference sequence). Trimming removed 2 bases from V and 4 bases from J, with 11 bases in between. The length of the CDR3 is 14 residues. The DNA of the CDR3 is TGCAGTGCTAGATTCGGCAGCCTTAATGAAAAACTGTTTTTT. It yields the protein CSARFGSLNEKLFF.

This clonotype has ten or more counts. The V call is TRBV5-1, the J call TRBJ1-2, with D possibly matching TRBD1 (5 bases). The CDR3 is made up of 12 amino acids. V shed 0 bases and J shed 7 bases, with 7 bases lying between them. In germline, CDR1 is SGHRS, CDR2 YFSETQ. The CDR3 loop is CASSLGTFGYTF. The CDR3, as DNA: TGCGCCAGCAGCTTGGGGACATTTGGCTACACCTTC.

Many counts were recorded for this clonotype. The chain joins TRBV20-1 to TRBJ2-3, with D perhaps matching TRBD1 (6 bases). V was pared by 5 bases and J by 2 bases, with 11 bases between. Germline CDR1 is DFQATT and CDR2 is SNEGSKA (reference sequence). The CDR3 contains 13 residues. CDR3 protein: CSASEGDTDTQYF. The CDR3 DNA reads as TGCAGTGCTTCTGAGGGGGACACAGATACGCAGTATTTT.

This clonotype has a count of ten or more. The gene calls are TRBV3-1 and TRBJ2-1, with 7 bases matching TRBD2. This CDR3 has 16 residues. Looked up from germline, CDR1 is LGHDT and CDR2 is YNNKEL (reference sequence). Losses at the gene ends were 1 base for V and 5 bases for J; bases not matched to a gene: 8. The CDR3 here is CASSQGLAVLNNEQFF. The CDR3 DNA reads as TGTGCCAGCAGCCAAGGGCTAGCGGTACTTAACAATGAGCAGTTCTTC.

This clonotype was detected ten times or more. This chain connects TRBV5-1 to TRBJ2-7; weak D call: TRBD1 (6 bases). The CDR3 covers 13 residues. The germline V gene encodes CDR1 SGHRS and CDR2 YFSETQ. V gave up 10 bases and J gave up 3 bases, with 17 bases separating them. The DNA for the CDR3 is TGCGCCTTAGGTAAGGGGGACGGCTACGAGCAGTACTTC. Translation gives CALGKGDGYEQYF.

This clonotype showed up many times. V gene TRBV12-3 or TRBV12-4 combines with J gene TRBJ2-1, with D perhaps TRBD2 (7 bases). The CDR3 runs 15 residues. The V gene lost 7 bases and the J gene lost 6 bases, with 19 bases spanning the gap. CDR3 DNA: TGTGCCAGCACCACCCTTGGGGGGGCCGTCAATGAGCAGTTCTTC. Translation gives CASTTLGGAVNEQFF.

At least ten counts were recorded for this clonotype. The chain carries TRBV9 and TRBJ1-6; D gene ambiguous. There are 15 residues in the CDR3. Trimming removed 0 bases at V and 10 bases at J, with 14 bases between. The germline gives CDR1 SGDLS, CDR2 YYNGEE. CDR3 bases: TGTGCCAGCAGCGTAGCTGGAATATCAGTCTCACCCCTCCACTTT. Protein: CASSVAGISVSPLHF.

This clonotype has at least ten counts. The rearrangement uses TRBV20-1 and TRBJ2-7; D is undetermined. CDR1 is DFQATT and CDR2 is SNEGSKA in the germline V gene (reference sequence). The CDR3 runs to 11 residues. Trimming took 3 bases from V and 7 from J, leaving 10 bases between them. The CDR3 region has the DNA TGCAGTGCTAGCTGGGCTGGTGAGCAGTACTTC. This gives the protein CSASWAGEQYF.

This clonotype was counted many times. The V gene is TRBV29-1, the J gene TRBJ2-2; 10 nucleotides match TRBD1. Germline assignment: CDR1 SQVTM and CDR2 ANQGSEA. J gave up 6 bases and V 7 bases, and 8 bases lay outside the gene matches. The CDR3 extends over 14 amino acids. The CDR3 DNA reads as TGCAGCGCTCGGACAGGGGGTTCCGCCGGGGAGCTGTTTTTT. This gives the protein CSARTGGSAGELFF.

This clonotype was recorded many times. The genes are TRBV20-1 and TRBJ2-1, with D possibly being TRBD1 (5 bases). V shed 7 bases and J shed 0 bases, with 7 bases lying between them. The CDR3 extends over 12 amino acids. CDR1 DFQATT and CDR2 SNEGSKA come from the germline V gene (reference sequence). For the CDR3, the DNA is TGCAGTGTTGACAGCTCCTACAATGAGCAGTTCTTC. Its translation is CSVDSSYNEQFF.

This clonotype was recorded at least ten times. The J gene is TRBJ1-5, the V gene TRBV10-3, with D maybe TRBD1 (6 bases). This CDR3 spans 13 amino acids. CDR1 is ENHRY and CDR2 is SYGVKD in the germline V gene. V lost 8 bases to trimming and J lost 2 bases, with 10 bases between them. The CDR3 DNA reads TGTGCCATCGGATCAGGGGGCAATCAGCCCCAGCATTTT. Translating it yields CAIGSGGNQPQHF.

This clonotype was counted many times. The chain couples TRBV6-5 to TRBJ1-1; the D gene is possibly TRBD1 (5 bases). Trimming removed 6 bases at V and 3 bases at J, with 20 bases between. The germline gives CDR1 MNHEY, CDR2 SVGAGI. The CDR3 is 16 residues long. The CDR3 loop reads CASRPRASDRYTEAFF. In DNA form, the CDR3 reads TGTGCCAGCAGGCCGAGGGCGTCCGACAGATACACTGAAGCTTTCTTT.

This clonotype was seen many times. The J gene is TRBJ1-1, the V gene TRBV6-6; D ambiguous. The CDR3 spans 12 residues. Germline lookup yields CDR1 MNHNY and CDR2 SVGAGI (reference sequence). The V and J ends lost 6 bases and 6 bases respectively, with 11 bases between them. DNA for the CDR3: TGTGCCAGCAGCCCAGACGGAGCTGAAGCTTTCTTT. Encoded protein: CASSPDGAEAFF.

The table lists this clonotype with many counts. The chain is built from TRBV7-6 and TRBJ2-7, with a tentative D call TRBD2 (6 bases). CDR1 is SGHVS and CDR2 is FNYEAQ in the germline V gene. This CDR3 contains 15 residues. V shed 1 base and J shed 1 base, with 11 bases lying between them. The CDR3 spells CASSLGRGRSYEQYF. DNA for the CDR3: TGTGCCAGCAGCTTAGGGCGGGGAAGATCCTACGAGCAGTACTTC. Variable domain in full (rest from reference TRBV7-6 and TRBJ2-7): GAGVSQSPRYKVTKRGQDVALRCDPISGHVSLYWYRQALGQGPEFLTYFNYEAQQDKSGLPNDRFSAERPEGSISTLTIQRTEQRDSAMYRCASSLGRGRSYEQYFGPGTRLTVT.

This clonotype is labeled as medium-sized (0.01 to 0.1%). The V gene is TRBV20-1, the J gene TRBJ2-5, with TRBD2 identical over 7 bases. V lost 3 bases to trimming and J lost 5 bases; unmatched junction nucleotides: 9. Germline V lookup: CDR1 DFQATT, CDR2 SNEGSKA (reference sequence). This CDR3 is 14 amino acids long. The CDR3 here is CSASSTSLLETQYF. Here the CDR3 DNA reads TGCAGTGCTAGTTCGACTAGCCTCTTGGAGACCCAGTACTTC.

This clonotype was seen ten or more times. The chain combines TRBV21-1 with TRBJ1-1. TRBV21-1 is given as a pseudogene. CDR3 size: 12 residues. For the CDR3, the DNA is TGTGCCAGCAGCACAGGGCATAATGAAGCTTTCTTT. This encodes CASSTGHNEAFF.

In its sample, this clonotype was seen many times. This chain joins TRBV11-2 and TRBJ2-5; 7 bases are a match to TRBD2. Looked up from germline, CDR1 is SGHAT and CDR2 is FQNNGV. V gave up 4 bases and J gave up 5 bases; unmatched junction bases: 13. The CDR3 length is 16 residues. Written as DNA, the CDR3 is TGTGCCAGCAGCTCACGGACTAGTAACTCCGCTGAGACCCAGTACTTC. Translation gives CASSSRTSNSAETQYF. The variable domain in full, completed from reference TRBV11-2 and TRBJ2-5, reads EAGVAQSPRYKIIEKRQSVAFWCNPISGHATLYWYQQILGQGPKLLIQFQNNGVVDDSQLPKDRFSAERLKGVDSTLKIQPAKLEDSAVYLCASSSRTSNSAETQYFGPGTRLLVL.

This clonotype was observed at least ten times. The chain is built from TRBV27 and TRBJ1-6; D ambiguous. V dropped 5 bases and J dropped 13 bases, with 12 bases sitting between them. This CDR3 contains 12 residues. Germline V gives CDR1 MNHEY, CDR2 SMNVEV (reference sequence). The CDR3 region is CASSPAPWPLHF. The CDR3, as DNA: TGTGCCAGCAGTCCCGCCCCTTGGCCCCTCCACTTT.